Listed here are 9 T cell receptor beta chains from one sample, sequenced in a study of graft-versus-host responses after intestinal transplantation. The data were produced by immunoSEQ multiplex PCR, yet TCRdb's version contains in-frame clones alone and is incomplete. The sample lists around 20,000 clones; 75% to 90% were seen once. Sequencing used PBMCs, obtained about 63 days after intestinal transplantation. The receptors originated from a human patient who received an intestinal transplant, so some T cells may come from the graft donor.

The rearrangement joins TRBV4-3 to TRBJ2-1, with 9 bases lining up with TRBD1. V dropped 1 base and J dropped 7; count of bases not matched to a gene: 8. The CDR3 loop spans 16 amino acids. Germline CDR1 and CDR2: LGHNA and YSLEER. The CDR3 reads CASSQGRDREVNEQFF. CDR3 DNA: TGCGCCAGCAGCCAAGGCCGGGACAGGGAGGTTAATGAGCAGTTCTTC.

V usage is TRBV19 and J usage is TRBJ2-5, with D perhaps TRBD1 or TRBD2 (6 bases each). Trimming took off 5 bases at V and 5 bases at J, with 24 bases between the two ends. Germline assignment: CDR1 LNHDA and CDR2 SQIVND (reference sequence). The CDR3 totals 17 residues. CDR3 protein: CASSANEGGWKEETQYF. CDR3 coding DNA: TGTGCCAGTAGTGCCAATGAAGGGGGGTGGAAGGAGGAGACCCAGTACTTC.

The rearrangement joins TRBV10-3 to TRBJ2-7, with 10 bases lining up with TRBD1. With V trimmed by 3 bases and J by 6 bases, 5 bases remained unmatched. Looked up from germline, CDR1 is ENHRY and CDR2 is SYGVKD. The CDR3 has 14 amino acids. CDR3 in DNA: TGTGCCATCAGTGAAAGGACAGGGGGGTCCGAGCAGTACTTC. Translating gives CAISERTGGSEQYF.

The chain employs TRBV5-6 and TRBJ2-7; 8 nucleotides agree with TRBD1. Unmatched junction bases numbered 7, after V lost 4 bases and J lost 4 bases. The CDR3 consists of 14 residues. Germline CDR1 SGHDT, CDR2 YYEEEE. The CDR3 here is CASSRPGTGYEQYF. In DNA, the CDR3 is TGTGCCAGCAGCCGCCCCGGGACAGGTTACGAGCAGTACTTC.

The sample holds one count of this clone. Written as DNA, the CDR3 is TGTGGGGCCGGCAGGGCCAATAGCAATCAGCCCCAGCATTTT. It codes for CGAGRANSNQPQHF. The V and J genes are TRBV19 and TRBJ1-5; possible D gene TRBD1, 5 bases. The CDR3 consists of 14 residues. Germline loops: CDR1 LNHDA, CDR2 SQIVND (reference sequence).

V is TRBV19 and J is TRBJ1-2; D remains unclear. Germline lookup yields CDR1 LNHDA and CDR2 SQIVND (reference sequence). CDR3 length: 12 residues. V was cut by 7 bases and J by 5 bases, with 11 bases left in between. CDR3 loop: CASTSGVYGYTF. The CDR3 DNA reads TGTGCCAGTACCTCCGGAGTTTATGGCTACACCTTC.

The chain has TRBV12-5 and TRBJ2-5, with TRBD2 identical over 8 bases. The CDR3 length is 16 residues. V lost 0 bases and J lost 3; bases outside the gene matches: 6. Germline V lookup: CDR1 LGHNT, CDR2 FRNRAP. The CDR3 nucleotides read TGTGCTAGTGGTTTGGTCCCGTTAGCGGGAAAAGAGACCCAGTACTTC. Translation gives CASGLVPLAGKETQYF.

The V call is TRBV7-9, the J call TRBJ2-2; 7 bases line up with TRBD1. Germline CDR1 SEHNR, CDR2 FQNEAQ (reference sequence). Losses at the gene ends were 5 bases for V and 7 bases for J; bases not matched to a gene: 19. The CDR3 consists of 18 residues. Here the CDR3 reads CASSLSPDRVGIGGELFF. CDR3 coding DNA: TGTGCCAGCAGCCTCTCACCCGACAGGGTGGGGATTGGCGGGGAGCTGTTTTTT.

V is TRBV7-9 and J is TRBJ2-3; 8 positions agree with TRBD1. The CDR3 extends over 17 amino acids. Germline V gene lookup returns CDR1 SEHNR and CDR2 FQNEAQ (reference sequence). V shed 5 bases, J shed 2 bases, and the junction held 12 bases outside the gene matches. The DNA of the CDR3 is TGTGCCAGCAGCACAGCCATGGGACAGGAGCCCACAGATACGCAGTATTTT. Translating gives CASSTAMGQEPTDTQYF.